The present T cell receptor beta chain was sequenced within a study of blood T cell repertoires in COVID-19. Study-wide context: Acute-phase and convalescent COVID-19 samples originated in the United States, Italy and Spain. Sample material is recorded as cDNA or gDNA derived from T cells, B-cell-depleted T cells, or PBMCs.

Germline V gives CDR1 MNHNS, CDR2 SASEGT. This CDR3 is built from 15 residues. J lost 5 bases, V lost 3 bases, and 8 bases had no gene match. Original analysis: It was from reference gene primer amplification that nucleated cell counts were estimated. Libraries were prepared by immunoSEQ multiplex PCR; TCRdb keeps only in-frame clonotypes and omits some of them. V and J calls and clone size are as listed in that table; D and trimming were resolved from the DNA. The data contain some 50,000 clones, around 79% of them singletons. The receptor was derived from a human donor in a cohort sampled during active COVID-19. This chain links TRBV6-1 with TRBJ1-2; 8 bases fit TRBD1. The sample taken for sequencing was peripheral blood. The CDR3, as DNA: TGTGCCAGCAGTGACGACAGGGGATGGGTGTATGGCTACACCTTC. Translation: CASSDDRGWVYGYTF.